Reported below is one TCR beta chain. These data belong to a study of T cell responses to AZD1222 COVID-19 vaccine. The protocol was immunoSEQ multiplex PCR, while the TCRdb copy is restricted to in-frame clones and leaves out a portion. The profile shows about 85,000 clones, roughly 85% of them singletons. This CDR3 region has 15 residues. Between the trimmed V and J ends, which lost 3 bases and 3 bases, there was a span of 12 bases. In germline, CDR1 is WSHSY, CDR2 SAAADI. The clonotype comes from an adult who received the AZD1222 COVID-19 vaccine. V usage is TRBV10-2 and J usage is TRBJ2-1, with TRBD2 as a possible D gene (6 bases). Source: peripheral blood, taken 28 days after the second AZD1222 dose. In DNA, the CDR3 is TGCGCCAGCAGTGATAATACGCGGGACTACAATGAGCAGTTCTTC. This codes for CASSDNTRDYNEQFF.